These T cell receptor beta chains were read from a single sample in a study of T cells in Graves' hyperthyroidism and ophthalmopathy. TCRdb re-called the multiplex PCR reads through MiXCR, storing one row per CDR3 protein. The sample has around 760,000 distinct CDR3 sequences, over 35% seen once. The sample was blood. Receptors were obtained from a woman aged 40 to 55 with Graves' hyperthyroidism. Both conserved end residues are part of each CDR3. Clone size is stated in some rows and not others, as once, few, many or a class when expanded.

clone size	V gene	J gene	CDR3 protein
NA	TRBV5-5	TRBJ1-5	CASRPGQGVNQPQHF
NA	TRBV28	TRBJ2-7	CASRTEQGARYEQYF
many	TRBV7-8	TRBJ1-1	CASSSTPGNTEAFF
NA	TRBV4-3	TRBJ1-2	CASSQGEGLGYTF
few	TRBV10-3	TRBJ2-6	CASTGRGAGANVLTF
NA	TRBV11-2	TRBJ2-7	CASKWDRNYEQCF
many	TRBV15	TRBJ1-1	CATSRSGTVNTEAFF
NA	TRBV20-1	TRBJ2-7	CSASPDTAYREQCF
NA	TRBV25-1	TRBJ2-5	CASSEAPGQGGWETQYF
many	TRBV7-9	TRBJ2-7	CASSLTLGVGAYEQYF
NA	TRBV12-3/TRBV12-4	TRBJ1-2	CASNTDRVYGYTF
few	TRBV20-1	TRBJ1-2	CSARVSSSLGYTF
NA	TRBV29-1	TRBJ2-7	CSVDGSGVYEQYF
NA	TRBV7-2	TRBJ2-7	CASSPYDPVMGEQYF
many	TRBV19	TRBJ1-1	CASSIQGAGNTEAFF
NA	TRBV7-9	TRBJ1-5	CASSLLTGANNQPQHF
few	TRBV28	TRBJ2-7	CASSPLEGNEQYF
NA	TRBV19	TRBJ2-7	CASSIDRW
many	TRBV7-6	TRBJ1-1	CASSPQVNTFEAFF
NA	TRBV4-3	TRBJ2-5	CASSQGLTGWETQYF
NA	TRBV7-9	TRBJ1-2	CASSRPTQSFYGYTF